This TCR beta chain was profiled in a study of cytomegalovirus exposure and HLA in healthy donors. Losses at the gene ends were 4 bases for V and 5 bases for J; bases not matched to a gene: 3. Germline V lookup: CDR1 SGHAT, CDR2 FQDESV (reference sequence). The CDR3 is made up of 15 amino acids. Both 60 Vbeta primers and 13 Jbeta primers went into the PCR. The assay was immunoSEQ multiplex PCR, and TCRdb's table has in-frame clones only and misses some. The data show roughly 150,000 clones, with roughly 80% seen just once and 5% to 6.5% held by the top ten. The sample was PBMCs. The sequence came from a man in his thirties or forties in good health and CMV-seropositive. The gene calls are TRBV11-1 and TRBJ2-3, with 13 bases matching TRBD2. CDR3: CASSWTSGRGDTQYF. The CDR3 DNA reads TGTGCCAGCAGCTGGACTAGCGGGAGAGGAGATACGCAGTATTTT.